The present entry profiles one TCR beta chain with its context. Its antigen is not known. The CDR3 runs 14 residues. The V gene's germline CDR1 is MNHEY and CDR2 SVGAGI. V lost 7 bases and J lost 1; bases outside the gene matches: 3. This entry belongs to a study of cytomegalovirus exposure and HLA in healthy donors. Study results and caveats: Among TCR beta chains, those listed as cytomegalovirus-associated numbered roughly 150. Productive rates of about 90% or about 30% were seen for most TCR beta V segments in an earlier analysis.

The PCR made use of 60 Vbeta and 13 Jbeta primers. Here immunoSEQ multiplex PCR was the method, and the copy in TCRdb shows in-frame clones only, minus some. Seen here are about 70,000 clones, 74% observed once, and the top ten hold about an eighth. Sequenced input: PBMCs. J is TRBJ2-3 and V is TRBV6-5; TRBD2 agrees at 9 bases. The TCR was taken from a human donor in good health. CDR3 region: CASKGGRGTDTQYF. The DNA for the CDR3 is TGTGCCAGCAAAGGCGGGAGGGGCACAGATACGCAGTATTTT.